The T cell receptor beta chain described here comes from a study of cytomegalovirus exposure and HLA in healthy donors. V gave up 2 bases and J gave up 4 bases, with 14 bases separating them. This CDR3 comprises 16 residues. Germline values: CDR1 SNHLY, CDR2 FYNNEI. A multiplex PCR was run with 60 Vbeta primers and 13 Jbeta primers. The data were produced by immunoSEQ multiplex PCR, yet TCRdb's version contains in-frame clones alone and is incomplete. This sample yields some 87,000 clones, of which around 74% are seen a single time; 6.5% to 8% belongs to the top ten. The genes are TRBV2 and TRBJ2-2, with D possibly matching TRBD1 (6 bases). The specimen was PBMCs. The sequence was obtained from a man over 45 in good health and CMV-seropositive. The chain's CDR3 is CASSEMGALGTGELFF. DNA of the CDR3: TGTGCCAGCAGTGAAATGGGGGCGCTTGGCACCGGGGAGCTGTTTTTT. Together with reference TRBV2 and TRBJ2-2, the CDR3 gives the full variable domain: EPEVTQTPSHQVTQMGQEVILRCVPISNHLYFYWYRQILGQKVEFLVSFYNNEISEKSEIFDDQFSVERPDGSNFTLKIRSTKLEDSAMYFCASSEMGALGTGELFFGEGSRLTVL.